This note documents a single T cell receptor (beta chain) sequence. The data stem from a study of blood T cell repertoires in COVID-19. The wider study: The United States, Italy and Spain were the sources of the acute and convalescent COVID-19 samples. Sources were T cells, B-cell-depleted T cells, or PBMCs; the material itself was cDNA or gDNA.

Under the authors' procedure: Estimates of nucleated cell counts were drawn from the amplification of reference gene primers. This table comes from immunoSEQ multiplex PCR, and its TCRdb copy is limited to in-frame clones, with some not included. V, J and clone size were drawn from that table, and D and trimming were deduced from the DNA. Of 250,000 to 300,000 clones listed, approximately 91% are singletons. This TCR derives from a woman in her 30s with acute or convalescent COVID-19. The sample taken for sequencing was peripheral blood.

Written as DNA, the CDR3 is TGCAGCGCGGGGCTAGCGGGACTCTACAATGAGCAGTTCTTC. Translation gives CSAGLAGLYNEQFF. This chain joins TRBV29-1 and TRBJ2-1; 9 bases agree with TRBD2. After removal of 7 bases from V and 3 bases from J, the junction contained 7 bases not matched to a gene. CDR1 SQVTM and CDR2 ANQGSEA come from the germline V gene. The length of the CDR3 is 14 residues.